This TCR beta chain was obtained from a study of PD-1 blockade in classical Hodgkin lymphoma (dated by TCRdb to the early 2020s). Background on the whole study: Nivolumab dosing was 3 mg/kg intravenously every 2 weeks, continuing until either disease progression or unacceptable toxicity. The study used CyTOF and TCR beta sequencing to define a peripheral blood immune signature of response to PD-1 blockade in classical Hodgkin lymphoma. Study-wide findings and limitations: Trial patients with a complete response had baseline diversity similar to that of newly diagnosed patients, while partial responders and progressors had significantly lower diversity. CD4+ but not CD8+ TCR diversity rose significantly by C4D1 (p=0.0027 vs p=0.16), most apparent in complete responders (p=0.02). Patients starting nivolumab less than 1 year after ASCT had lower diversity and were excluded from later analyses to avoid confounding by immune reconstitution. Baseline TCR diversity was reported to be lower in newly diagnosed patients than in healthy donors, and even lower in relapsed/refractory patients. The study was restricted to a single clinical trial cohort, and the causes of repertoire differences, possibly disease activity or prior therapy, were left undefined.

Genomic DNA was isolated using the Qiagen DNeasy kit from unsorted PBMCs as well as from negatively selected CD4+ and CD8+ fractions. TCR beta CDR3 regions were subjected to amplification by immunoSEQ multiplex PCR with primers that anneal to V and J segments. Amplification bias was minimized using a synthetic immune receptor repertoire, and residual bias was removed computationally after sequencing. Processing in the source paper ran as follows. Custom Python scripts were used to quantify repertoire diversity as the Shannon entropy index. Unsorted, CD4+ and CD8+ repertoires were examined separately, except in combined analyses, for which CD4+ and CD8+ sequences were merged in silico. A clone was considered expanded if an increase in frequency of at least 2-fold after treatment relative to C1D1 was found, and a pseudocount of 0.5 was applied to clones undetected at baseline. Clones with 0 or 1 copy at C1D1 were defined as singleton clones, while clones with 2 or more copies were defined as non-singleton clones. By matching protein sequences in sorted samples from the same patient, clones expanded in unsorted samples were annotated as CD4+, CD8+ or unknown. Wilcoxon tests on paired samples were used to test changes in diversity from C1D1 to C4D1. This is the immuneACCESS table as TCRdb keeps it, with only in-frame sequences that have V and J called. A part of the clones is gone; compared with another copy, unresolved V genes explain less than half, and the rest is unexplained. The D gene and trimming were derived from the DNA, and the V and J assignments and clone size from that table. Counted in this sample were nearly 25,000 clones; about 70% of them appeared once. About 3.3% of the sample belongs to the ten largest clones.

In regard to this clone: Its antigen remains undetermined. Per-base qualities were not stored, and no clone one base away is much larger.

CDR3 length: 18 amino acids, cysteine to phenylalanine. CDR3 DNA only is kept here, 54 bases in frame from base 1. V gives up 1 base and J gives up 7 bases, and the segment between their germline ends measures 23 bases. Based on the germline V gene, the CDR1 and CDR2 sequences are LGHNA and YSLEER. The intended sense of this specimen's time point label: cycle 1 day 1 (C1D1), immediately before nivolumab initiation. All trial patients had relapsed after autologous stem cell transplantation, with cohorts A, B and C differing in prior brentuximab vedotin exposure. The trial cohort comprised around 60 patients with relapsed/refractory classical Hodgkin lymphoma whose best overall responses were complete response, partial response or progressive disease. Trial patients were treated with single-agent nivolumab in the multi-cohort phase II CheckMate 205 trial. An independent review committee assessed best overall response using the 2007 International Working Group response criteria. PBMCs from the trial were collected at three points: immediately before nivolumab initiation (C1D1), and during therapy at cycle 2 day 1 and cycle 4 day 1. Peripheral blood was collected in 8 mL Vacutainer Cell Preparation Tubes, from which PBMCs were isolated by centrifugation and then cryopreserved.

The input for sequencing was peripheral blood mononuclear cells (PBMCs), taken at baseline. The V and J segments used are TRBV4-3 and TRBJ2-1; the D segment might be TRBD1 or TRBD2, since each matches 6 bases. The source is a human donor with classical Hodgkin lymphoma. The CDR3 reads CASSQVVLLRGAGNEQFF. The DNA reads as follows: TGCGCCAGCAGCCAAGTCGTTCTTTTAAGGGGGGCAGGGAATGAGCAGTTCTTC.